These 25 T cell receptor beta chains were sequenced from one sample in a study of blood T cell repertoires in COVID-19. Here immunoSEQ multiplex PCR was the method, and the copy in TCRdb shows in-frame clones only, minus some. The data hold 150,000 to 180,000 clones, with about 86% observed a single time. Sequencing input: peripheral blood. These receptors were obtained from a woman aged 60-70 years with acute or convalescent COVID-19.

The chain uses TRBV6-1 and TRBJ2-7; 10 nucleotides agree with TRBD1. Trimming removed 3 bases from V and 4 bases from J; junction bases left unmatched: 6. CDR1 and CDR2 (germline): MNHNS, SASEGT. The length of the CDR3 is 15 residues. The CDR3 loop is CASSEMTGGSYEQYF. The DNA of the CDR3 is TGTGCCAGCAGTGAGATGACAGGGGGCTCTTACGAGCAGTACTTC.

V gene TRBV7-2 combines with J gene TRBJ1-5; 7 bases match TRBD1. Germline V gene data show CDR1 as SGHTA and CDR2 as FQGNSA. The CDR3 contains 15 residues. The trim removed 5 bases at V and 4 bases at J, leaving 8 bases unmatched. CDR3 in DNA: TGTGCCAGCAGCGCGCAGACAGGGCTAAATCAGCCCCAGCATTTT. Its translation is CASSAQTGLNQPQHF.

The rearrangement uses TRBV7-8 and TRBJ1-2; D may be TRBD1 (6 bases). Germline loops: CDR1 SGHVS, CDR2 FQNEAQ. The CDR3 spans 13 residues. Trimming left V 5 bases short and J 4 bases short, with 11 bases between. The CDR3 is CASSVQGPYGYTF. Here the CDR3 DNA reads TGTGCCAGCAGCGTACAGGGTCCCTATGGCTACACCTTC.

This clone was detected only a few times. As DNA, the CDR3 is TGCGCCAGCAGTGGAACCTACCCCAGGGGGGAGCTGTTTTTT. It codes for CASSGTYPRGELFF. The chain joins TRBV10-1 to TRBJ2-2; D is ambiguous. The CDR3 covers 14 residues. The V gene's germline CDR1 is WNHNN and CDR2 SYGVQD (reference sequence). V shed 4 bases and J shed 8 bases, with 14 bases lying between them.

In DNA, the CDR3 is TGTGCCAGCAGCACATTTACAGGGTCAAGTCAGCCCCAGCATTTT. As protein: CASSTFTGSSQPQHF. This sequence joins TRBV6-5 and TRBJ1-5; maybe TRBD1 (6 bases). Germline CDR1 reads MNHEY; CDR2 reads SVGAGI. Trimming shortened V by 6 bases and J by 6 bases, and 18 bases separated the two germline ends. The CDR3 runs 15 residues.

This clone occurred a few times. This chain connects TRBV29-1 to TRBJ1-6, with 9 bases matching TRBD1. The germline V gene encodes CDR1 SQVTM and CDR2 ANQGSEA. The CDR3 sequence is 13 residues long. V was clipped by 5 bases and J by 10 bases; unmatched bases: 6. CDR3 nucleotides: TGCAGCGTTTTACAGGGGGCCAACTCACCCCTCCACTTT. It codes for CSVLQGANSPLHF.

DNA for the CDR3: TGTGCCAGCAGGACTTACACCGGGGAGCTGTTTTTT. This encodes CASRTYTGELFF. This chain connects TRBV2 to TRBJ2-2; D call uncertain. Looked up from germline, CDR1 is SNHLY and CDR2 is FYNNEI. This CDR3 is built from 12 residues. Trimming took 6 bases from V and 3 from J, leaving 5 bases between them.

The chain combines TRBV7-6 with TRBJ2-5; no firm D call. Trimming took off 0 bases at V and 4 bases at J, with 9 bases between the two ends. CDR1 SGHVS and CDR2 FNYEAQ come from the germline V gene. The CDR3 spans 14 residues. CDR3 loop: CASSLAGGIETQYF. The CDR3 bases are TGTGCCAGCAGCTTAGCTGGCGGAATAGAGACCCAGTACTTC.

The chain links TRBV24-1 to TRBJ2-1; a possible D gene is TRBD1 (6 bases). The CDR3 runs 15 residues. The germline V gene encodes CDR1 KGHDR and CDR2 SFDVKD. V dropped 3 bases and J dropped 0 bases, with 8 bases sitting between them. CDR3 in DNA: TGTGCCACCAGTGATACAGGGAGCTCCTACAATGAGCAGTTCTTC. Translating gives CATSDTGSSYNEQFF.

The rearrangement uses TRBV11-3 and TRBJ1-3; D unresolved. Trimming shortened V by 1 base and J by 0 bases, and 7 bases separated the two germline ends. Per the germline V gene, CDR1 is SGHNT and CDR2 is YENEEA. The CDR3 contains 15 residues. CDR3 region: CASSLGTSSGNTIYF. The CDR3 DNA is TGTGCCAGCAGCTTAGGTACGAGCTCTGGAAACACCATATATTTT.

The chain joins TRBV12-3 or TRBV12-4 to TRBJ1-2; D gene ambiguous. The CDR3 has 11 amino acids. The V end was cut by 8 bases, the J end by 4 bases, with 8 bases between. CDR3 region: CASAGIYGYTF. DNA of the CDR3: TGTGCCAGCGCCGGGATCTATGGCTACACCTTC.

This rearrangement joins TRBV2 to TRBJ1-2; TRBD1 is a possible D gene (6 bases). This CDR3 has 16 residues. In germline, CDR1 is SNHLY, CDR2 FYNNEI. Trimming cost V 4 bases and J 0 bases, with 15 bases left between them. The CDR3 DNA is TGTGCCAGCAGTGGGACTTTGGGGGCAGCTAACTATGGCTACACCTTC. Translating gives CASSGTLGAANYGYTF.

CDR3 in amino acids: CASSLARTAGNTIYF. CDR3 bases: TGTGCCAGCAGCTTAGCTCGGACAGCTGGAAACACCATATATTTT. The chain employs TRBV11-2 and TRBJ1-3, with D maybe TRBD1 (6 bases). CDR1 and CDR2 from the germline V gene are SGHAT and FQNNGV. The CDR3 spans 15 residues. Between the trimmed V and J ends, which lost 1 base and 2 bases, there was a span of 9 bases.

V and J are TRBV27 and TRBJ2-3, with 9 bases aligning to TRBD1. From germline, CDR1 is MNHEY and CDR2 SMNVEV (reference sequence). The CDR3 covers 15 residues. After removal of 5 bases from V and 4 bases from J, the junction contained 7 bases not matched to a gene. The CDR3 here is CASSLGDRAPDTQYF. DNA of the CDR3: TGTGCCAGCAGTCTAGGGGACAGGGCCCCAGATACGCAGTATTTT.

A note on this clone: Other DNA sequences in this specimen translate into the identical CDR3. This chain links TRBV7-3 with TRBJ1-1, with D maybe TRBD1 (5 bases). From germline, CDR1 is SGHTA and CDR2 FQGTGA. This CDR3 spans 13 amino acids. Between the trimmed V and J ends, which lost 2 bases and 1 base, there was a span of 5 bases. The CDR3 DNA is TGTGCCAGCAGCTTACAGGGGAACACTGAAGCTTTCTTT. Residues: CASSLQGNTEAFF.

This chain connects TRBV2 to TRBJ2-5; 11 nucleotides line up with TRBD2. V dropped 1 base and J dropped 4; count of bases not matched to a gene: 5. Germline values: CDR1 SNHLY, CDR2 FYNNEI. The CDR3 spans 16 residues. The CDR3 DNA reads TGTGCCAGCAGTGAAGGACTAGCGGGGATTGGAGAGACCCAGTACTTC. Amino acids: CASSEGLAGIGETQYF.

This clone appeared once. The V and J genes are TRBV9 and TRBJ1-2; tentative D call: TRBD1 (6 bases). The V end lost 4 bases, the J end lost 1 base, and 8 bases lay between the germline ends. The CDR3 runs 13 residues. Germline CDR1 is SGDLS and CDR2 is YYNGEE. Here the CDR3 DNA reads TGTGCCAGCAGCACGGACAGTAACTATGGCTACACCTTC. It specifies CASSTDSNYGYTF.

The chain combines TRBV5-1 with TRBJ1-2; D gene uncertain. Looked up from germline, CDR1 is SGHRS and CDR2 is YFSETQ. Trimming took off 4 bases at V and 1 base at J, with 8 bases between the two ends. There are 13 residues in the CDR3. The CDR3 spells CASSPGSNYGYTF. CDR3 DNA: TGCGCCAGCAGCCCGGGGAGTAACTATGGCTACACCTTC. Full variable domain (missing parts from reference TRBV5-1 and TRBJ1-2): KAGVTQTPRYLIKTRGQQVTLSCSPISGHRSVSWYQQTPGQGLQFLFEYFSETQRNKGNFPGRFSGRQFSNSRSEMNVSTLELGDSALYLCASSPGSNYGYTFGSGTRLTVV.

There are a few counts of this clone. The rearrangement joins TRBV19 to TRBJ1-3; 7 nucleotides agree with TRBD1. The junction had 4 bases not matched to a gene; V was cut back by 6 bases and J by 2 bases. Per the germline V gene, CDR1 is LNHDA and CDR2 is SQIVND (reference sequence). This CDR3 has 14 amino acids. The CDR3 region is CASRLGGTGNTIYF. The CDR3 region has the DNA TGTGCCAGTAGATTAGGGGGCACTGGAAACACCATATATTTT.

This chain links TRBV7-8 with TRBJ1-1; D might be TRBD1 (5 bases). The CDR3 runs to 15 residues. The germline V gene has CDR1 SGHVS and CDR2 FQNEAQ. Trimming pared 1 base from V and 5 bases from J, leaving 14 bases between. CDR3 in amino acids: CASSLVSQVRTEAFF. CDR3 DNA: TGTGCCAGCAGCTTAGTCTCACAGGTCCGGACTGAAGCTTTCTTT.

The genes are TRBV4-1 and TRBJ1-1, with 8 bases fitting TRBD1. The CDR3 covers 19 residues. J gave up 0 bases and V 4 bases, and 16 bases lay outside the gene matches. Germline V gene data show CDR1 as MGHRA and CDR2 as YSYEKL. The CDR3 loop is CASSLYLPGQDNMNTEAFF. CDR3 coding DNA: TGCGCCAGCAGCCTCTACCTACCGGGACAGGACAACATGAACACTGAAGCTTTCTTT.

In the case of this clone: Other DNA sequences of this sample code for an identical CDR3. The chain couples TRBV6-1 to TRBJ1-5; 8 nucleotides agree with TRBD1. The V and J ends lost 3 bases and 2 bases, in that order; junction bases with no gene match: 3. The CDR3 spans 15 residues. In germline, CDR1 is MNHNS, CDR2 SASEGT. The CDR3 sequence is CASSEAGQGNQPQHF. In nucleotides, the CDR3 is TGTGCCAGCAGTGAGGCGGGACAGGGCAATCAGCCCCAGCATTTT.

Turning to this clone: Other DNA sequences in this sample translate to the same CDR3. The chain recombines TRBV6-5 with TRBJ1-1; TRBD1 matches 9 bases. There are 15 residues in the CDR3. Germline V CDR1 and CDR2: MNHEY, SVGAGI. V lost 4 bases, J lost 5 bases, and 8 bases stayed unmatched. CDR3 sequence reads: CASSSPGQGGTEAFF. DNA for the CDR3: TGTGCCAGCAGTTCTCCGGGACAGGGAGGAACTGAAGCTTTCTTT.

This rearrangement joins TRBV21-1 to TRBJ2-7; TRBD2 is the table's D call, not checked against the DNA. TRBV21-1 is a pseudogene locus. The CDR3 is made up of 11 amino acids. For the CDR3, the DNA is TGTGCCAGGAGAGTCTCCGGGAAGGGCGCCTTC. As protein: CARRVSGKGAF.

The CDR3 nucleotides are TGTGCCAGCAGCCCCCAGGAATTCGGCAGGCCCAACTATGGCTACACCTTC. Translated, it gives CASSPQEFGRPNYGYTF. V gene TRBV9 combines with J gene TRBJ1-2; no clear D gene. V was cut by 4 bases and J by 2 bases, with 21 bases left in between. Germline V gene data show CDR1 as SGDLS and CDR2 as YYNGEE. The CDR3 runs to 17 residues.